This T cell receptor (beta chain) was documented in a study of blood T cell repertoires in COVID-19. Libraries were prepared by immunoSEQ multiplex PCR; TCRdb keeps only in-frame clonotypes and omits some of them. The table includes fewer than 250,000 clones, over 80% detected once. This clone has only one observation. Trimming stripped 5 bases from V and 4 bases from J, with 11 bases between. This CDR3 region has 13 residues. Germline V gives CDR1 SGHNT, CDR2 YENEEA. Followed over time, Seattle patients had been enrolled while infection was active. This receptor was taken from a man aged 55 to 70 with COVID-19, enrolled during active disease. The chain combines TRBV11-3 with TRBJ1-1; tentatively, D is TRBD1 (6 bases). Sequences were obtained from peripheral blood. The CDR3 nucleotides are TGTGCCAGCAGCAAGGAACAGGGCACTGAAGCTTTCTTT. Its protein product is CASSKEQGTEAFF. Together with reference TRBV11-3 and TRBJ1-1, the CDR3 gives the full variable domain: EAGVVQSPRYKIIEKKQPVAFWCNPISGHNTLYWYLQNLGQGPELLIRYENEEAVDDSQLPKDRFSAERLKGVDSTLKIQPAELGDSAVYLCASSKEQGTEAFFGQGTRLTVV.